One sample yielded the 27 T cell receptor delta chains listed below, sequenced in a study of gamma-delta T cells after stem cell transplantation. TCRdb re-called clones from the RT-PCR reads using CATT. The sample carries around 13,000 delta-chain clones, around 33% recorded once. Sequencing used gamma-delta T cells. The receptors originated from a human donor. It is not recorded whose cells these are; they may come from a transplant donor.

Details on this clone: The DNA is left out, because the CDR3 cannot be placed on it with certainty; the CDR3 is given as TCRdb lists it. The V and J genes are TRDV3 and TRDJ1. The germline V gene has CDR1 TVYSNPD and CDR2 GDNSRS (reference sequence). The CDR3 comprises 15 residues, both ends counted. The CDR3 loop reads CACKYACQYTDKLIF.

The CDR3 nucleotides read TGTGCCTGTGACACCGGGGTAGAACTCATCTTT. It specifies CACDTGVELIF. V and J are TRDV2 and TRDJ1; no clear D gene. This CDR3 contains 11 residues. V was shortened by 0 bases and J by 9 bases, with 7 bases between the two germline ends. Germline V CDR1 and CDR2: GEAIGNYY, EKD.

CDR3 nucleotide sequence: TGTGCTCTTGGGGAACTTACTCCCAGGTATAACGATAAACTCATCTTT. Translation gives CALGELTPRYNDKLIF. The chain carries TRDV1 and TRDJ1; no definite D call. This CDR3 is built from 16 residues. The germline V gene encodes CDR1 TSWWSYY and CDR2 QGS. The V end lost 0 bases, the J end lost 4 bases, and 15 bases lay between the germline ends.

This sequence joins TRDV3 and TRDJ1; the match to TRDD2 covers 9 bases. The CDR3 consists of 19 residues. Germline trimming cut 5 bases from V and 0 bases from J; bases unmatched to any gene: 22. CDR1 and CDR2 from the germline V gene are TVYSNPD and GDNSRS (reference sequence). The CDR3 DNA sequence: TGTGCCCCTAGGCGCCCTTCCTACGTTGGGGGTTTGTACACCGATAAACTCATCTTT. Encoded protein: CAPRRPSYVGGLYTDKLIF.

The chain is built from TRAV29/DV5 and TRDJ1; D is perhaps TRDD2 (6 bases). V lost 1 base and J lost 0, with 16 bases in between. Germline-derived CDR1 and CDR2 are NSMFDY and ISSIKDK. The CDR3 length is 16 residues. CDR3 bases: TGTGCAGCAAGCCCTCCCTTCCCTCAGTACACCGATAAACTCATCTTT. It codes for CAASPPFPQYTDKLIF.

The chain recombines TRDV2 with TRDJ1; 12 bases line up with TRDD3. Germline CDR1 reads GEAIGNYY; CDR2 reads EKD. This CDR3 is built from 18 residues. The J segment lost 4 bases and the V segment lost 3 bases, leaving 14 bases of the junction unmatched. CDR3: CACDPLDWGIHEIDKLIF. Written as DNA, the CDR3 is TGTGCCTGTGACCCCCTTGACTGGGGGATACATGAAATCGATAAACTCATCTTT.

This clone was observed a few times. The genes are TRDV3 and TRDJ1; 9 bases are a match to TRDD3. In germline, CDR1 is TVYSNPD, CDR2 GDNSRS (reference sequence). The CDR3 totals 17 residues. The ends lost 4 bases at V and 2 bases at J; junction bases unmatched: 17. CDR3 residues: CASYGDYGDTRTDKLIF. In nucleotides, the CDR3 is TGTGCCTCTTATGGGGATTATGGGGATACGAGGACCGATAAACTCATCTTT.

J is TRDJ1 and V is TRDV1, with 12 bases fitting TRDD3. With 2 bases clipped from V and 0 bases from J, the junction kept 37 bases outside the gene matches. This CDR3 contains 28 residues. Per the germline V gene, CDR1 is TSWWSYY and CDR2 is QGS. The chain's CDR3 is CALGERSPIGTLGDTTSYRGSYTDKLIF. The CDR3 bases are TGTGCTCTTGGGGAAAGGTCACCCATCGGGACCCTGGGGGATACGACATCATACCGAGGGTCATACACCGATAAACTCATCTTT.

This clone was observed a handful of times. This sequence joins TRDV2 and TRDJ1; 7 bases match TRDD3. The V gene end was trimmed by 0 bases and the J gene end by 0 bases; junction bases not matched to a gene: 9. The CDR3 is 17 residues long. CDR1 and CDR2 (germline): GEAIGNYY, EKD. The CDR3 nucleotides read TGTGCCTGTGACACCGCCTGGGGGCATTTGGACACCGATAAACTCATCTTT. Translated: CACDTAWGHLDTDKLIF.

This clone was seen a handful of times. DNA for the CDR3: TGTGCTCTTGGGGAAATTGGGTCCCTCAATAATCCGACAGCACAACTCTTCTTT. It translates to CALGEIGSLNNPTAQLFF. The gene calls are TRDV1 and TRDJ2; no clear D gene. The length of the CDR3 is 18 residues. Germline V CDR1 and CDR2: TSWWSYY, QGS. Trimming stripped 2 bases from V and 4 bases from J, with 20 bases between.

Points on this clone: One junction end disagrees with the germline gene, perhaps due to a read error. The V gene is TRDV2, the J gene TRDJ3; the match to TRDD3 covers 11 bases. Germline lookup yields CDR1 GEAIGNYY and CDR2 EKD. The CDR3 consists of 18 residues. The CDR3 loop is CACDTLLGDTWYTLQMFF. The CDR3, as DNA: TGTGCCTGTGACACTCTCCTGGGGGATACCTGGTACACCCTACAGATGTTTTTC.

CDR3 coding DNA: TGTGCCTGTGACACTAGCTACGGTACTGGGGGATACGCCACCGATAAACTCATCTTT. Translation gives CACDTSYGTGGYATDKLIF. The chain links TRDV2 to TRDJ1; 13 bases align to TRDD3. In germline, CDR1 is GEAIGNYY, CDR2 EKD. J lost 1 base, V lost 1 base, and 11 bases had no gene match. The CDR3 totals 19 residues.

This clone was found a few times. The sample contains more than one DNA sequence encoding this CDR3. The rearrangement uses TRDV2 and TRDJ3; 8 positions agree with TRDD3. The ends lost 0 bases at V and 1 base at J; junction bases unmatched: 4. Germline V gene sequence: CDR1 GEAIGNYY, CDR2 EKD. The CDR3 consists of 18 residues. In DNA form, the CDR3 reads TGTGCCTGTGACACCGGGGGATATGGGTCCTGGGACACCCGACAGATGTTTTTC. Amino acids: CACDTGGYGSWDTRQMFF.

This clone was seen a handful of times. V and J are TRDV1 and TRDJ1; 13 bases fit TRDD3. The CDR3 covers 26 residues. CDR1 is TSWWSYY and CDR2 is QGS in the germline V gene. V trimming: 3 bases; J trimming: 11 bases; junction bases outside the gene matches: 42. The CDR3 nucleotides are TGTGCTCTTGGGGATCCTTCCTTCCCCCTATTCCGTTACTGGGGGATACGAAGGGGTAGAGTCGGGAGGCTCATCTTT. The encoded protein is CALGDPSFPLFRYWGIRRGRVGRLIF.

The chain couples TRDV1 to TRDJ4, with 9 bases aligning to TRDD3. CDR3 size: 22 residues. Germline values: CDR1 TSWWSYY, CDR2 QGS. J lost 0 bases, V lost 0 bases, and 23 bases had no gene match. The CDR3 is CALGELGLVAPLLGDPSRPLIF. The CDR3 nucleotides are TGTGCTCTTGGGGAACTGGGCCTTGTTGCCCCTCTACTGGGGGACCCCTCCAGACCCCTGATCTTT.

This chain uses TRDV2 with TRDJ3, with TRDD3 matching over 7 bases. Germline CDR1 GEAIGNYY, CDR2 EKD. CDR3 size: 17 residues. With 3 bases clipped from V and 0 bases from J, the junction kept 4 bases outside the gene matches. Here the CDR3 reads CACDVLGSSWDTRQMFF. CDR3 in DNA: TGTGCCTGTGACGTACTGGGGAGCTCCTGGGACACCCGACAGATGTTTTTC.

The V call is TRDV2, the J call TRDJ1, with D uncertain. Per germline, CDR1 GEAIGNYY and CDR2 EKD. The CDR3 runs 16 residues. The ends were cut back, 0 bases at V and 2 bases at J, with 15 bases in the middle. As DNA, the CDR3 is TGTGCCTGTGACACCCCCAAAAAAAAGGAAACCGATAAACTCATCTTT. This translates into CACDTPKKKETDKLIF.

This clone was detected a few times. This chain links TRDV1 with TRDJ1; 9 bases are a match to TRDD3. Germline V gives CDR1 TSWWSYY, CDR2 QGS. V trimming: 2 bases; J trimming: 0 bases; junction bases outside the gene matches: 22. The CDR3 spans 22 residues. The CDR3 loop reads CALGESGAFILGLGDYTDKLIF. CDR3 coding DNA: TGTGCTCTTGGGGAATCAGGAGCATTTATTCTCGGCCTGGGGGATTACACCGATAAACTCATCTTT.

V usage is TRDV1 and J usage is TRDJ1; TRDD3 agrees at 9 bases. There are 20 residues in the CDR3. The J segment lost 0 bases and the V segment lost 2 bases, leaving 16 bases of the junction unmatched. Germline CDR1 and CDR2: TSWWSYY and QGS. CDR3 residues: CALGEETFDWGTPYTDKLIF. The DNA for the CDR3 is TGTGCTCTTGGGGAAGAAACCTTCGACTGGGGGACCCCGTACACCGATAAACTCATCTTT.

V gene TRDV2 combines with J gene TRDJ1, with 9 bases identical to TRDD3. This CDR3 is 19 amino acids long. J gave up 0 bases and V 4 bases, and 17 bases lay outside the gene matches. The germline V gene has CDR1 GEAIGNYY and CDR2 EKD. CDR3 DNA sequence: TGTGCCTGTGATGCTATTAAACTGGGGGAAAATTTCCACACCGATAAACTCATCTTT. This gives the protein CACDAIKLGENFHTDKLIF.

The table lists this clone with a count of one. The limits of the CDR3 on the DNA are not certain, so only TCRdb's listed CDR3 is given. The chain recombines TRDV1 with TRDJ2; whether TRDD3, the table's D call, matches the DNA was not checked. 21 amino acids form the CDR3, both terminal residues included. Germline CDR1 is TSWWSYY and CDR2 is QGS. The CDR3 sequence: CALGELPFYFGSPTVTAQLFF.

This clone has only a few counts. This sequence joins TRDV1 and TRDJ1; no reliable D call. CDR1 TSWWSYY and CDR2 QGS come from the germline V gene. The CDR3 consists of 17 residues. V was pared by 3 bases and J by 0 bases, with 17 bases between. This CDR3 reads CALGDSAFRLYTDKLIF. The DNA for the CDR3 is TGTGCTCTTGGGGACTCCGCCTTTCGCCTCTACACCGATAAACTCATCTTT.

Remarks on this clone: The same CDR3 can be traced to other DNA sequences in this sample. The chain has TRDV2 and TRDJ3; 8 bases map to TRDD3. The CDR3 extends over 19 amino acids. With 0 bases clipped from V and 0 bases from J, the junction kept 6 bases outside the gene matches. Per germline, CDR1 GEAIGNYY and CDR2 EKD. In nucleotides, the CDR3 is TGTGCCTGTGACACCGTACTGGGGGTTAGCTCCTGGGACACCCGACAGATGTTTTTC. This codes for CACDTVLGVSSWDTRQMFF.

CDR3 nucleotide sequence: TGTGCCTGTGACACCGGTTGGGGGATAAACGCTTTGACAGCACAACTCTTCTTT. Translation gives CACDTGWGINALTAQLFF. V is TRDV2 and J is TRDJ2; the match to TRDD3 covers 9 bases. Trimming cost V 0 bases and J 0 bases; bases outside gene matches: 7. The CDR3 has 18 amino acids. Germline CDR1 and CDR2: GEAIGNYY and EKD.

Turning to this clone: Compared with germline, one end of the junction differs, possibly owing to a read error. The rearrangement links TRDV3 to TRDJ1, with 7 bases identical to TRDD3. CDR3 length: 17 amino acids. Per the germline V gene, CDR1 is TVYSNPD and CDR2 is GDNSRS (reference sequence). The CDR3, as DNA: TGTGCCTTTACGGCTTGGGGGGATTCGACGTACACCAATAAACTCATCTTT. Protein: CAFTAWGDSTYTNKLIF.

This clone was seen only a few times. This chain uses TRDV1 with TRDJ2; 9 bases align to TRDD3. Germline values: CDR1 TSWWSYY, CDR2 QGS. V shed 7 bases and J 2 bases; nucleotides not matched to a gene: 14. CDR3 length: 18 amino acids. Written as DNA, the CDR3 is TGTGCTCTTGTCCAAGGGGGGATACCCCGCCTCTTGACAGCACAACTCTTCTTT. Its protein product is CALVQGGIPRLLTAQLFF.

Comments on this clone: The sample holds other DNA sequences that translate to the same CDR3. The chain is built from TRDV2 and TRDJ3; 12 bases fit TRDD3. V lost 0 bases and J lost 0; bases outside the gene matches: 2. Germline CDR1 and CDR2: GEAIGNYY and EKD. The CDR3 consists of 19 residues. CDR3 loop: CACDTVWGIRSWDTRQMFF. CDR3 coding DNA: TGTGCCTGTGACACCGTCTGGGGGATACGCTCCTGGGACACCCGACAGATGTTTTTC.